A single sample gave rise to the 3 T cell receptor beta chains below, sequenced in a study of blood T cell repertoires in COVID-19. Clones were read by immunoSEQ multiplex PCR, and TCRdb kept only the in-frame ones, dropping some. Altogether 260,000 or so clones are present, around 88% being singletons, with the ten largest covering 0.95% to 1.5%. The sequenced sample was PBMCs or T cells enriched from blood (not recorded which). These receptors were obtained from a woman between 40 and 50 years old with acute COVID-19.

This clone has only one observation. The rearrangement links TRBV10-2 to TRBJ1-1; D is undetermined. This CDR3 has 14 residues. V was clipped by 0 bases and J by 4 bases, with 9 bases between them. Germline CDR1 and CDR2: WSHSY and SAAADI. The CDR3 DNA sequence: TGCGCCAGCAGTGAGTCGGCGGGTACCACTGAAGCTTTCTTT. It translates to CASSESAGTTEAFF.

The chain is built from TRBV5-1 and TRBJ1-1; perhaps TRBD1 as D (5 bases). CDR1 and CDR2 from the germline V gene are SGHRS and YFSETQ. V gave up 0 bases and J gave up 2 bases, with 14 bases separating them. This CDR3 comprises 16 residues. CDR3 sequence (DNA): TGCGCCAGCAGCTTGGTGGGGGGACGAACCAACACTGAAGCTTTCTTT. Protein product: CASSLVGGRTNTEAFF. The full variable domain, with the rest looked up from reference TRBV5-1 and TRBJ1-1, is KAGVTQTPRYLIKTRGQQVTLSCSPISGHRSVSWYQQTPGQGLQFLFEYFSETQRNKGNFPGRFSGRQFSNSRSEMNVSTLELGDSALYLCASSLVGGRTNTEAFFGQGTRLTVV.

This sequence joins TRBV9 and TRBJ2-7, with TRBD1 matching over 10 bases. The CDR3 sequence is 14 residues long. The germline V gene encodes CDR1 SGDLS and CDR2 YYNGEE. The junction had 7 bases not matched to a gene; V was cut back by 4 bases and J by 6 bases. The CDR3 sequence is CASSPGQGNFEQYV. In nucleotides, the CDR3 is TGTGCCAGCAGCCCGGGACAGGGGAACTTCGAGCAGTACGTC.